The rows below give T cell receptor beta chains drawn from one sample of a study of technical replicates of blood from several donors. Data came from immunoSEQ multiplex PCR; TCRdb stores just in-frame clones and leaves some out. The sample records tens of thousands of clones, around 93% being singletons. Sequencing used T cells isolated from PBMCs. The receptors here all came from a human donor in good health. Each CDR3 is given with its conserved first and last residue.

J gene,V gene,CDR3 protein
TRBJ2-5,TRBV11-3,CATQGQGSIQYF
TRBJ2-3,TRBV19,CASGTTGSSTDTQYF
TRBJ1-1,TRBV5-6,CASSLMTGGGEAFF
TRBJ2-7,TRBV7-9,CASSSGTGGDEQYF
TRBJ1-2,TRBV6-5,CASSYGSGAYGYTF
TRBJ1-1,TRBV6-6,CASSETGNFEAFF
TRBJ2-7,TRBV6-5,CASSGSQREGRQYF
TRBJ2-1,TRBV11-3,CASSSFSVISYNEQFF
TRBJ2-7,TRBV6-5,CASSPQGNEQYF
TRBJ2-1,TRBV19,CASTHPGTGGDEQFF
TRBJ1-1,TRBV2,CASSYRTVSTEAFF
TRBJ2-4,TRBV5-6,CASSYALAGGPNF
TRBJ2-7,TRBV6-1,CASSENRESEEQYF
TRBJ2-1,TRBV2,CACCPSGEENEQFF
TRBJ1-4,TRBV19,CASTPGGRTNEKLFF
TRBJ2-1,TRBV29-1,CSVATTYNEQFF
TRBJ1-1,TRBV4-1,CASSQDSSGTWGTEAFF
TRBJ1-1,TRBV9,CASSSWGDWNTEAFF
TRBJ1-1,TRBV28,CASSLNTGVEAFF
TRBJ1-5,TRBV2,CASCGDRNSNQPQHF
TRBJ2-7,TRBV27,CASSYSGRGIREQYF
TRBJ2-7,TRBV27,CASSLGTGYEQYF
TRBJ2-3,TRBV19,CASSMGGSTDTQYF
TRBJ2-2,TRBV12-5,CAHKSGNGELFF